Listed here are 19 T cell receptor beta chains from one sample, sequenced in a study of blood T cells in healthy people across ages. Then a second PCR, running roughly 7 to 12 cycles, was carried out with a sample-barcoded 5' primer and a J-beta primer mix. TCRdb passed the 5' RACE reads through MiXCR, listing each CDR3 protein once. The table lists around 2 million distinct CDR3 sequences, 35% to 50% of them singletons. The sample comprised blood. The receptors derive from a human donor in good health.

In this sample, this clonotype turned up a few times. This chain links TRBV4-3 with TRBJ1-2; D gene ambiguous. Trimming took 0 bases from V and 5 from J, leaving 13 bases between them. Germline lookup yields CDR1 LGHNA and CDR2 YSLEER. This CDR3 contains 15 residues. CDR3 region: CASSQEASRYYGYTF. DNA of the CDR3: TGCGCCAGCAGCCAAGAGGCCAGTCGGTATTATGGCTACACCTTC.

The J gene is TRBJ2-7, the V gene TRBV12-3 or TRBV12-4, with no clear D. This CDR3 comprises 14 residues. V shed 5 bases and J shed 3 bases, with 14 bases lying between them. The CDR3 spells CASSTADGSYEQYF. The CDR3 coding sequence is TGTGCCAGCAGTACTGCGGACGGAAGCTACGAGCAGTACTTC.

This chain links TRBV5-1 with TRBJ1-1, with D perhaps TRBD1 (5 bases). CDR1 and CDR2 from the germline V gene are SGHRS and YFSETQ. The CDR3 is 16 amino acids. V lost 4 bases, J lost 1 base, and 17 bases lay in between. The CDR3 DNA reads as TGCGCCAGCAGCCCACAGGACTCGAGAAGGAACACTGAAGCTTTCTTT. Residues: CASSPQDSRRNTEAFF.

The table lists this clonotype with a few counts. This CDR3 is CSVGETNYGYTF. In DNA, the CDR3 is TGCAGCGTTGGAGAAACTAACTATGGCTACACCTTC. The chain carries TRBV29-1 and TRBJ1-2; D unresolved. This CDR3 is 12 amino acids long. The V end was cut by 4 bases, the J end by 0 bases, with 6 bases between. CDR1 and CDR2 from the germline V gene are SQVTM and ANQGSEA.

The chain couples TRBV7-3 to TRBJ2-1; no clear D. The CDR3 is 13 amino acids. CDR1 is SGHTA and CDR2 is FQGTGA in the germline V gene. Trimming took off 3 bases at V and 9 bases at J, with 12 bases between the two ends. CDR3 residues: CASSFLQGAEQFF. DNA for the CDR3: TGTGCCAGCAGCTTCCTTCAAGGCGCTGAGCAGTTCTTC.

The J gene is TRBJ2-1, the V gene TRBV20-1, with 14 bases lining up with TRBD2. With V trimmed by 5 bases and J by 4 bases, 10 bases remained unmatched. The CDR3 extends over 17 amino acids. CDR1 is DFQATT, CDR2 SNEGSKA, per germline (reference sequence). CDR3 in amino acids: CSADRLAGGFGYNEQFF. CDR3 sequence (DNA): TGCAGTGCTGATAGACTAGCGGGGGGGTTTGGGTACAATGAGCAGTTCTTC.

The chain recombines TRBV3-1 with TRBJ2-7, with D hard to call. The CDR3 extends over 15 amino acids. V was cut by 0 bases and J by 0 bases, with 9 bases left in between. From germline, CDR1 is LGHDT and CDR2 YNNKEL (reference sequence). CDR3 sequence reads: CASSQERPASYEQYF. In DNA, the CDR3 is TGTGCCAGCAGCCAAGAACGTCCGGCCTCCTACGAGCAGTACTTC.

This chain uses TRBV27 with TRBJ2-1; 10 bases match TRBD2. The CDR3 has 16 residues. Trimming at V came to 4 bases and at J to 1 base, leaving 4 bases not matched to a gene. The germline CDR1 and CDR2 sequences are MNHEY and SMNVEV (reference sequence). Here the CDR3 reads CASSYIAGGSYNEQFF. Here the CDR3 DNA reads TGTGCCAGCAGTTATATAGCGGGGGGTTCCTACAATGAGCAGTTCTTC.

This clonotype was seen only a few times. The chain uses TRBV20-1 and TRBJ2-1; D is perhaps TRBD1 (5 bases). V gave up 2 bases and J gave up 8 bases, with 10 bases separating them. This CDR3 contains 12 residues. Germline V gene sequence: CDR1 DFQATT, CDR2 SNEGSKA (reference sequence). Written as DNA, the CDR3 is TGCAGTGCTAGACAGGGTTTCGATGAGCAGTTCTTC. It translates to CSARQGFDEQFF.

In its sample, this clonotype was seen a few times. This sequence joins TRBV7-2 and TRBJ1-1; no firm D call. The V and J ends lost 5 bases and 1 base respectively, with 11 bases between them. The germline V gene has CDR1 SGHTA and CDR2 FQGNSA. CDR3 size: 14 residues. CDR3 DNA sequence: TGTGCCAGCAGCGGTCCACAGCAGAACACTGAAGCTTTCTTT. Amino acid sequence: CASSGPQQNTEAFF. The variable domain in full, completed from reference TRBV7-2 and TRBJ1-1, reads GAGVSQSPSNKVTEKGKDVELRCDPISGHTALYWYRQSLGQGLEFLIYFQGNSAPDKSGLPSDRFSAERTGGSVSTLTIQRTQQEDSAVYLCASSGPQQNTEAFFGQGTRLTVV.

J is TRBJ2-5 and V is TRBV5-1; TRBD1 agrees at 7 bases. CDR1 is SGHRS and CDR2 is YFSETQ in the germline V gene. The CDR3 extends over 18 amino acids. V lost 3 bases to trimming and J lost 4 bases; unmatched junction nucleotides: 18. For the CDR3, the DNA is TGCGCCAGCAGCTCGTACAGGGGCGGCGAGTTATATGGAGAGACCCAGTACTTC. Translated, it gives CASSSYRGGELYGETQYF.

This chain uses TRBV28 with TRBJ2-1; 12 positions match TRBD2. Trimming at V came to 3 bases and at J to 10 bases, leaving 10 bases not matched to a gene. There are 16 residues in the CDR3. Per germline, CDR1 MDHEN and CDR2 SYDVKM. Written as DNA, the CDR3 is TGTGCCAGCAGTTTGCTGACTAGCGGGGGAGCCTACGAGCAGTTCTTC. Translation gives CASSLLTSGGAYEQFF. The whole variable domain, remainder taken from reference TRBV28 and TRBJ2-1, is DVKVTQSSRYLVKRTGEKVFLECVQDMDHENMFWYRQDPGLGLRLIYFSYDVKMKEKGDIPEGYSVSREKKERFSLILESASTNQTSMYLCASSLLTSGGAYEQFFGPGTRLTVL.

Ten or more counts support this clonotype. The rearrangement uses TRBV15 and TRBJ2-5, with D possibly TRBD2 on 6 matching bases. The CDR3 is 13 residues long. Germline CDR1 reads LNHNV; CDR2 reads YYDKDF (reference sequence). V was shortened by 4 bases and J by 5 bases, with 11 bases between the two germline ends. CDR3 nucleotide sequence: TGTGCCACCAGCATGCTGGGGGGTGAGACCCAGTACTTC. It codes for CATSMLGGETQYF.

The V and J genes are TRBV6-5 and TRBJ2-3; D ambiguous. This CDR3 has 14 amino acids. Between the trimmed V and J ends, which lost 6 bases and 4 bases, there was a span of 14 bases. Germline loops: CDR1 MNHEY, CDR2 SVGAGI. CDR3 in amino acids: CASRRHTDADTQYF. CDR3 nucleotides: TGTGCCAGCAGGAGACACACAGACGCAGATACGCAGTATTTT.

This clonotype has a handful of counts. The chain employs TRBV6-5 and TRBJ2-1, with D maybe TRBD2 (7 bases). Germline V gene lookup returns CDR1 MNHEY and CDR2 SVGAGI. CDR3 size: 13 residues. V dropped 8 bases and J dropped 8 bases, with 16 bases sitting between them. CDR3 sequence: CASYFRGGYEQFF. As DNA, the CDR3 is TGTGCCAGCTACTTCAGGGGAGGGTATGAGCAGTTCTTC.

This clonotype was recorded a few times. This chain uses TRBV7-8 with TRBJ2-5; D perhaps matches TRBD1 (5 bases). The V gene's germline CDR1 is SGHVS and CDR2 FQNEAQ. Trimming took 3 bases from V and 4 from J, leaving 18 bases between them. This CDR3 is 16 amino acids long. This chain's CDR3 is CASSFILGRRRETQYF. The DNA of the CDR3 is TGTGCCAGCAGCTTTATTCTGGGGCGAAGGCGAGAGACCCAGTACTTC.

There are a few counts of this clonotype. V usage is TRBV5-1 and J usage is TRBJ1-2; TRBD1 might be the D (6 bases). The CDR3 has 14 amino acids. V gave up 4 bases and J gave up 2 bases, with 12 bases separating them. Germline V lookup: CDR1 SGHRS, CDR2 YFSETQ. CDR3 sequence: CASSTGTTNYGYTF. In DNA, the CDR3 is TGCGCCAGCAGCACAGGGACAACCAACTATGGCTACACCTTC.

This clonotype came up a few times. The chain joins TRBV7-2 to TRBJ2-3; D is unresolved. This CDR3 is built from 14 residues. Germline lookup yields CDR1 SGHTA and CDR2 FQGNSA. V lost 7 bases to trimming and J lost 0 bases, with 11 bases between them. The DNA for the CDR3 is TGTGCCAGCACCCCTGACCCCAGCACAGATACGCAGTATTTT. This gives the protein CASTPDPSTDTQYF.

This clonotype was seen many times. The V and J genes are TRBV7-8 and TRBJ2-7; D is undetermined. Germline CDR1 SGHVS, CDR2 FQNEAQ. V lost 3 bases and J 2 bases, leaving 14 bases between the germline ends. The CDR3 extends over 15 amino acids. Here the CDR3 reads CASSFVSRATYEQYF. The CDR3 region has the DNA TGTGCCAGCAGCTTCGTAAGTCGGGCAACCTACGAGCAGTACTTC.